The source of this T cell receptor beta chain is a study of blood T cell repertoires in COVID-19. Per germline, CDR1 SGHNT and CDR2 YYREEE (reference sequence). There are 17 residues in the CDR3. Trimming removed 2 bases from V and 5 bases from J; junction bases left unmatched: 13. Data came from immunoSEQ multiplex PCR; TCRdb stores just in-frame clones and leaves some out. This sample has about 280,000 clones, with around 89% found just once. This sequence was found in a woman in her fifties or sixties in a cohort exposed to, infected with or recovered from COVID-19 (not recorded which). Sequencing was done on a sample of PBMCs or T cells enriched from blood (not recorded which). The rearrangement uses TRBV5-4 and TRBJ2-1, with 7 positions matching TRBD2. CDR3 residues: CASSFGGRGSSNNEQFF. CDR3 sequence (DNA): TGTGCCAGCAGCTTTGGGGGGAGGGGTTCTAGCAACAATGAGCAGTTCTTC. The full variable domain, in which reference TRBV5-4 and TRBJ2-1 provide the parts outside the CDR3, is ETGVTQSPTHLIKTRGQQVTLRCSSQSGHNTVSWYQQALGQGPQFIFQYYREEENGRGNFPPRFSGLQFPNYSSELNVNALELDDSALYLCASSFGGRGSSNNEQFFGPGTRLTVL.